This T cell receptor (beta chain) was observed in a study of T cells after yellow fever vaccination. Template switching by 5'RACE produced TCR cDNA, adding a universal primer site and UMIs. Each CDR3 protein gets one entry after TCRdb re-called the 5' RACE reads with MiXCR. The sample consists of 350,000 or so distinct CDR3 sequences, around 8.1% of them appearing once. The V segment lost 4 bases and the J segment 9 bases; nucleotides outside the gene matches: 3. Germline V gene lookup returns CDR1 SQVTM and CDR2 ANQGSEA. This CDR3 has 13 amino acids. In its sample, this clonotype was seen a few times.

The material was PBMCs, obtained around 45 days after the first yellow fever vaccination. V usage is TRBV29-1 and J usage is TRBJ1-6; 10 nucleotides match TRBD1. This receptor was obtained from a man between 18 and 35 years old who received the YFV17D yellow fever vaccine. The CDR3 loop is CSVADRGGSPLHF. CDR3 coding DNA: TGCAGCGTTGCGGACAGGGGGGGTTCACCCCTCCACTTT. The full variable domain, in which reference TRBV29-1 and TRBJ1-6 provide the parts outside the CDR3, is SAVISQKPSRDICQRGTSLTIQCQVDSQVTMMFWYRQQPGQSLTLIATANQGSEATYESGFVIDKFPISRPNLTFSTLTVSNMSPEDSSIYLCSVADRGGSPLHFGNGTRLTVT.